A single sample gave rise to the 15 T cell receptor beta chains below, sequenced in a study of a mutant IDH1 vaccine in newly diagnosed glioma. Antigens for these TCRs are unknown. The data were produced by immunoSEQ multiplex PCR, yet TCRdb's version contains in-frame clones alone and is incomplete. The data hold roughly 74,000 clones, with roughly 85% observed a single time. Stated time point: week 23, last vaccination. In the vaccine, a single dose held 300 ug of the mutant IDH1 20-mer peptide, along with topical imiquimod. This material consisted of PBMCs, taken from a glioma patient whose treatment included an IDH1 peptide vaccine. The receptors here all came from a man aged 25-40 years with glioma. Some clones in this sample may be carry-over from other donors' samples.

The chain uses TRBV5-4 and TRBJ2-6, with 7 bases lining up with TRBD1. The CDR3 has 17 residues. The ends lost 1 base at V and 2 bases at J; junction bases unmatched: 6. Germline lookup yields CDR1 SGHNT and CDR2 YYREEE (reference sequence). DNA for the CDR3: TGTGCCAGCAGCTTGTTCACAGGGGCGGCTGGGGCCAACGTCCTGACTTTC. It encodes CASSLFTGAAGANVLTF.

The rearrangement uses TRBV27 and TRBJ1-4; the match to TRBD1 covers 7 bases. Germline CDR1 reads MNHEY; CDR2 reads SMNVEV (reference sequence). Unmatched junction bases numbered 9, after V lost 6 bases and J lost 5 bases. The CDR3 runs 15 residues. The chain's CDR3 is CASRETGAFNEKLFF. Written as DNA, the CDR3 is TGTGCCAGCAGGGAAACAGGGGCCTTCAATGAAAAACTGTTTTTT. Full variable domain (outside the CDR3, taken from reference TRBV27 and TRBJ1-4): EAQVTQNPRYLITVTGKKLTVTCSQNMNHEYMSWYRQDPGLGLRQIYYSMNVEVTDKGDVPEGYKVSRKEKRNFPLILESPSPNQTSLYFCASRETGAFNEKLFFGSGTQLSVL.

The chain uses TRBV7-2 and TRBJ2-1; 9 positions match TRBD2. CDR1 SGHTA and CDR2 FQGNSA come from the germline V gene. The J segment lost 2 bases and the V segment lost 5 bases, leaving 4 bases of the junction unmatched. CDR3 length: 15 amino acids. This CDR3 is CASSASGDTYNEQFF. The CDR3 region has the DNA TGTGCCAGCAGCGCTAGCGGGGATACCTACAATGAGCAGTTCTTC.

V and J are TRBV7-2 and TRBJ2-7, with 7 bases matching TRBD1. The junction had 6 bases not matched to a gene; V was cut back by 3 bases and J by 1 base. The CDR3 runs 15 residues. The germline CDR1 and CDR2 sequences are SGHTA and FQGNSA. The CDR3 nucleotides read TGTGCCAGCAGCTTGGACAGGAGTGTATCCTACGAGCAGTACTTC. It translates to CASSLDRSVSYEQYF. The full variable domain, completed using reference TRBV7-2 and TRBJ2-7, is GAGVSQSPSNKVTEKGKDVELRCDPISGHTALYWYRQSLGQGLEFLIYFQGNSAPDKSGLPSDRFSAERTGGSVSTLTIQRTQQEDSAVYLCASSLDRSVSYEQYFGPGTRLTVT.

The chain joins TRBV6-1 to TRBJ2-5; no clear D gene. TRBJ2-7 matches the DNA end more closely, so the J call is doubtful. Germline V gene sequence: CDR1 MNHNS, CDR2 SASEGT. CDR3 size: 14 residues. CDR3 amino acids: CASSEQADSYEQYF. The CDR3 coding sequence is TGTGCCAGCAGTGAGCAGGCGGACTCCTACGAGCAGTACTTC.

This clone is a singleton in its sample. The rearrangement links TRBV5-4 to TRBJ2-3; the D gene is possibly TRBD2 (6 bases). The CDR3 loop spans 16 amino acids. Trimming took off 5 bases at V and 2 bases at J, with 18 bases between the two ends. CDR1 is SGHNT and CDR2 is YYREEE in the germline V gene (reference sequence). CDR3 amino acids: CASRDGTSRLTDTQYF. The CDR3 DNA follows: TGTGCCAGCAGGGATGGGACTTCCAGGCTCACAGATACGCAGTATTTT. The full variable domain, in which reference TRBV5-4 and TRBJ2-3 provide the parts outside the CDR3, is ETGVTQSPTHLIKTRGQQVTLRCSSQSGHNTVSWYQQALGQGPQFIFQYYREEENGRGNFPPRFSGLQFPNYSSELNVNALELDDSALYLCASRDGTSRLTDTQYFGPGTRLTVL.

This clone occurred a few times. The chain couples TRBV2 to TRBJ2-1; TRBD2 matches 11 bases. Losses at the gene ends were 5 bases for V and 7 bases for J; bases not matched to a gene: 13. There are 17 residues in the CDR3. The germline gives CDR1 SNHLY, CDR2 FYNNEI. CDR3 in amino acids: CASSPRLAGGFWNEQFF. CDR3 in DNA: TGTGCCAGCAGTCCGCGGTTAGCGGGGGGGTTTTGGAATGAGCAGTTCTTC.

The rearrangement joins TRBV7-8 to TRBJ2-1; 9 bases are a match to TRBD1. Germline CDR1 and CDR2: SGHVS and FQNEAQ. Trimming removed 5 bases from V and 5 bases from J; junction bases left unmatched: 7. The CDR3 loop spans 15 amino acids. CDR3 amino acids: CASSRPGTGNNEQFF. The CDR3 nucleotides read TGTGCCAGCAGCCGTCCCGGGACAGGGAACAATGAGCAGTTCTTC.

The V gene is TRBV5-1, the J gene TRBJ2-1, with TRBD1 identical over 7 bases. The CDR3 totals 14 residues. CDR1 is SGHRS and CDR2 is YFSETQ in the germline V gene. The J segment lost 5 bases and the V segment lost 1 base, leaving 3 bases of the junction unmatched. The CDR3 DNA follows: TGCGCCAGCAGCTTGAATCAGGGGGACAATGAGCAGTTCTTC. Amino acids: CASSLNQGDNEQFF. The full variable domain, in which reference TRBV5-1 and TRBJ2-1 provide the parts outside the CDR3, is KAGVTQTPRYLIKTRGQQVTLSCSPISGHRSVSWYQQTPGQGLQFLFEYFSETQRNKGNFPGRFSGRQFSNSRSEMNVSTLELGDSALYLCASSLNQGDNEQFFGPGTRLTVL.

V and J are TRBV7-9 and TRBJ2-5; D unresolved. TRBJ2-7 explains the end of the DNA better; the J call may be wrong. This CDR3 has 13 residues. Looked up from germline, CDR1 is SEHNR and CDR2 is FQNEAQ (reference sequence). CDR3 sequence reads: CASSSPGKGEQYF. In DNA form, the CDR3 reads TGTGCCAGCAGCTCCCCAGGCAAGGGCGAGCAGTACTTC.

V and J are TRBV10-3 and TRBJ2-3; TRBD2 agrees at 13 bases. Per germline, CDR1 ENHRY and CDR2 SYGVKD. The V gene end was trimmed by 0 bases and the J gene end by 8 bases; junction bases not matched to a gene: 8. The CDR3 extends over 17 amino acids. The CDR3, as DNA: TGTGCCATCAGTGAGTCGACTAGCGGGGGGCCTCGGGGTACGCAGTATTTT. It translates to CAISESTSGGPRGTQYF.

This chain uses TRBV6-5 with TRBJ1-1, with 7 bases fitting TRBD1. The trim removed 3 bases at V and 4 bases at J, leaving 5 bases unmatched. Germline V gene lookup returns CDR1 MNHEY and CDR2 SVGAGI. The CDR3 length is 14 residues. This CDR3 is CASSYISGGTEAFF. The CDR3 DNA sequence: TGTGCCAGCAGTTATATATCAGGGGGCACTGAAGCTTTCTTT.

The chain employs TRBV30 and TRBJ1-6, with D uncertain. This CDR3 comprises 13 residues. Germline V gene data show CDR1 as GTSNPN and CDR2 as SVGIG (reference sequence). In DNA form, the CDR3 reads TGTGCTGGGGAGCGGGGAAATAATTCACCCCTCCACTTT. This translates into CAGERGNNSPLHF.

As to this clone: Other DNA sequences in the sample encode the same CDR3. The chain carries TRBV7-9 and TRBJ2-6; 8 bases map to TRBD2. The CDR3 extends over 18 amino acids. The J segment lost 0 bases and the V segment lost 4 bases, leaving 8 bases of the junction unmatched. The germline V gene has CDR1 SEHNR and CDR2 FQNEAQ (reference sequence). Written as DNA, the CDR3 is TGTGCCAGCAGCTCCCCGGGAGGGGGAGGCTCTGGGGCCAACGTCCTGACTTTC. Its protein product is CASSSPGGGGSGANVLTF. The whole variable domain, remainder taken from reference TRBV7-9 and TRBJ2-6, is DTGVSQNPRHKITKRGQNVTFRCDPISEHNRLYWYRQTLGQGPEFLTYFQNEAQLEKSRLLSDRFSAERPKGSFSTLEIQRTEQGDSAMYLCASSSPGGGGSGANVLTFGAGSRLTVL.

This rearrangement joins TRBV11-3 to TRBJ2-7; TRBD2 is a possible D gene (5 bases). The CDR3 contains 14 residues. Between the trimmed V and J ends, which lost 5 bases and 3 bases, there was a span of 14 bases. CDR1 is SGHNT and CDR2 is YENEEA in the germline V gene. In nucleotides, the CDR3 is TGTGCCAGCAGCCCCCTCCGGGGAGACTACGAGCAGTACTTC. Protein product: CASSPLRGDYEQYF.